This T cell receptor beta chain was found in a study of blood T cell repertoires in COVID-19. Study background: The samples span acute and convalescent COVID-19 from the United States, Italy and Spain. PBMCs, B-cell-depleted T cells, or T cells were the source of the cDNA or gDNA that made up the material.

Trimming cost V 5 bases and J 0 bases, with 14 bases left between them. In germline, CDR1 is SGHTA, CDR2 FQGTGA. The CDR3 spans 16 residues. As handled by the study authors: Amplifying reference gene primers gave estimates of nucleated cell counts. Sequenced by immunoSEQ multiplex PCR; TCRdb stores in-frame clones only, minus some. Clone size and the V and J calls come from that table; the DNA yielded D and trimming. The sample includes around 93,000 clones, about 87% of them seen just once. The V gene is TRBV7-3, the J gene TRBJ1-3; a weak D match, TRBD1 (6 bases). Sequencing input: peripheral blood. The sequence came from a man older than 75 with acute or convalescent COVID-19. The CDR3, as DNA: TGTGCCAGCAGCCCGAGGGGACACCTCTCTGGAAACACCATATATTTT. This sequence encodes CASSPRGHLSGNTIYF.